Reported below is one TCR beta chain. Assay: immunoSEQ multiplex PCR; the TCRdb copy retains only in-frame clones and omits some. The top ten clones hold approximately 0.96% of a sample with 300,000 to 500,000 clones, approximately 87% of them seen once. This entry is derived from a study of blood T cell repertoires in COVID-19. V gave up 0 bases and J gave up 5 bases; unmatched junction bases: 0. This CDR3 has 15 residues. Germline V lookup: CDR1 SGHTS, CDR2 YDEGEE. The sequencing sample was made of PBMCs or T cells enriched from blood (not recorded which). This TCR derives from a young woman with acute COVID-19. V is TRBV5-8 and J is TRBJ2-1; TRBD2 aligns across 12 bases. CDR3 region: CASSLGLAGDNEQFF. The CDR3 nucleotides read TGTGCCAGCAGCTTGGGACTAGCGGGGGACAATGAGCAGTTCTTC.